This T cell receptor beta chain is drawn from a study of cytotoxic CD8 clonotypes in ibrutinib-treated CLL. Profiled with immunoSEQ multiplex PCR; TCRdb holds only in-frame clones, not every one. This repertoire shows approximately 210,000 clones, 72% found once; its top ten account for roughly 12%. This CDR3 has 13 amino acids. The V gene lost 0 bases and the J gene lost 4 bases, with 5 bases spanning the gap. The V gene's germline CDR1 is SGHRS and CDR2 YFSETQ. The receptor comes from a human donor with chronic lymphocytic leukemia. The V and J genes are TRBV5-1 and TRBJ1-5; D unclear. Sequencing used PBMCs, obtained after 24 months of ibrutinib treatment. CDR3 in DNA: TGCGCCAGCAGCTTGGGTCCGAATCAGCCCCAGCATTTT. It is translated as CASSLGPNQPQHF.